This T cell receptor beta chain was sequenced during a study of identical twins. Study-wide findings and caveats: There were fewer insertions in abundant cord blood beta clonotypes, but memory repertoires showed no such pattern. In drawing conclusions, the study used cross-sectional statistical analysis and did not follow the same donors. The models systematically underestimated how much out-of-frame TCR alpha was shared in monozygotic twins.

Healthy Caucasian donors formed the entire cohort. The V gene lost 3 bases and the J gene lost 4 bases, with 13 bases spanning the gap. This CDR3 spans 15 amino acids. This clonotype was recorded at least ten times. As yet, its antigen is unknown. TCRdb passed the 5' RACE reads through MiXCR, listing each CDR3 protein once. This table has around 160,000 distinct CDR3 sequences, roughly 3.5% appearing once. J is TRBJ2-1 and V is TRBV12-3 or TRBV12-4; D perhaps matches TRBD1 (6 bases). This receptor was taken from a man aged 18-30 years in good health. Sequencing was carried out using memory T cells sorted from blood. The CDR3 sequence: CASSFRTVLYNEQFF. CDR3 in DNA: TGTGCCAGCAGTTTTCGGACAGTCCTGTACAATGAGCAGTTCTTC.